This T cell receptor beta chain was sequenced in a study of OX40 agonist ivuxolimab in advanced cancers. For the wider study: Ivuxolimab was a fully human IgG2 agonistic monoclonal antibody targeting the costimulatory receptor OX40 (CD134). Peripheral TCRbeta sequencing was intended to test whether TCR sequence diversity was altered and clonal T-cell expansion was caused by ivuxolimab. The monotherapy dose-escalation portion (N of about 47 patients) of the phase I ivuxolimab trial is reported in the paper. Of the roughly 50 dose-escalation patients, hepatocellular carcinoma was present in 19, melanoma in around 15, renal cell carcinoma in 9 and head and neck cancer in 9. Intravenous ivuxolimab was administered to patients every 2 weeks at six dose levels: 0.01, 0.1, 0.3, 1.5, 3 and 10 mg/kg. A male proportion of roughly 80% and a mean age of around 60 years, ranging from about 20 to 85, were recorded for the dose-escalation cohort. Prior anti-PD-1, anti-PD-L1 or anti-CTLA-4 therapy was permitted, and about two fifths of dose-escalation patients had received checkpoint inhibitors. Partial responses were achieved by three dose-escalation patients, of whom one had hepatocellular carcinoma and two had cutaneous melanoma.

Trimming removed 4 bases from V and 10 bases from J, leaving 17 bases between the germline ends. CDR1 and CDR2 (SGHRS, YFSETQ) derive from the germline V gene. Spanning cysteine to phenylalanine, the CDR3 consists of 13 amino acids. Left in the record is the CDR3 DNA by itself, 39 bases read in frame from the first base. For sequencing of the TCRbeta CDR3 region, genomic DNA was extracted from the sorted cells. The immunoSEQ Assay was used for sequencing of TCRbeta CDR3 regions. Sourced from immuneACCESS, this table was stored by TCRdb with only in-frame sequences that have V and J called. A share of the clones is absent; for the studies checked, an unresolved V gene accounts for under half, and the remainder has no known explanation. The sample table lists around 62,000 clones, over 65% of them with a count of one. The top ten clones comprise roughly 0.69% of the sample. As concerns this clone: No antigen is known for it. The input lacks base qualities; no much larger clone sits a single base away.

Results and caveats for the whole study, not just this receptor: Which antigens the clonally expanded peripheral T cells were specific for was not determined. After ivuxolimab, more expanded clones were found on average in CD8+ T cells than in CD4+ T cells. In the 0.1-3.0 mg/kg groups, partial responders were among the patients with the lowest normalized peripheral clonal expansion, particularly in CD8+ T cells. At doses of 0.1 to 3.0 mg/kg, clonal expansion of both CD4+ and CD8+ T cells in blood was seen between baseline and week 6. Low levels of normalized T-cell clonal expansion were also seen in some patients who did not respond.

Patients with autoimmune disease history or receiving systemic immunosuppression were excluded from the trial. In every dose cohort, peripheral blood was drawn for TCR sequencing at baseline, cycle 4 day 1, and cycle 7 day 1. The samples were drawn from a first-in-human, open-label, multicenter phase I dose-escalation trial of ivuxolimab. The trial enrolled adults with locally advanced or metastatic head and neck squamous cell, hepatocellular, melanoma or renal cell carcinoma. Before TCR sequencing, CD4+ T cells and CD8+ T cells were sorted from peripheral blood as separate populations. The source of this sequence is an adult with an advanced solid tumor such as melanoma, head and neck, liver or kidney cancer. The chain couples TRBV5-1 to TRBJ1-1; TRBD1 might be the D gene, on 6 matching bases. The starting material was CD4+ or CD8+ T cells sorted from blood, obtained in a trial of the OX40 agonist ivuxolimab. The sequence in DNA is TGCGCCAGCAGCCCAGGACAGCGGGATCGAGCTTTCTTT. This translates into CASSPGQRDRAFF.